What follows is one T cell receptor beta chain and its context. This specimen belongs to a study of blood T cell repertoires in COVID-19. Study in general: Specimens from acute and convalescent COVID-19 originated in the United States, Italy and Spain. PBMCs, B-cell-depleted T cells, or T cells provided the cDNA or gDNA that made up the material.

The germline V and J ends were trimmed by 2 bases and 1 base, with 10 bases remaining between them. Germline assignment: CDR1 SGHRS and CDR2 YFSETQ. This CDR3 spans 15 amino acids. In the authors' methods: The authors estimated nucleated cell counts from reference gene primer amplification. Clones were read by immunoSEQ multiplex PCR, and TCRdb kept only the in-frame ones, dropping some. V and J calls and clone size are as listed in that table; D and trimming were resolved from the DNA. The sample lists approximately 280,000 clones; around 87% were seen once. This clonotype was sampled from a woman in her thirties who had recovered from COVID-19. Sequencing input: peripheral blood. The chain has TRBV5-1 and TRBJ2-1; perhaps TRBD2 as D (7 bases). The CDR3 DNA reads as TGCGCCAGCAGCTTCGGGGGGCCATCCTACAATGAGCAGTTCTTC. Translated, it gives CASSFGGPSYNEQFF.